The 14 T cell receptor beta chains below were found in one sample sequenced in a study of CD8 T cells in ankylosing spondylitis. Each CDR3 protein gets one entry after TCRdb re-called the 5' RACE reads with MiXCR. The repertoire holds fewer than 500,000 distinct CDR3 sequences, with 20% to 25% as singletons. What these receptors recognize is not known. Study results and caveats: Characteristic, it appeared, of ankylosing spondylitis blood was a TCR beta motif of eight highly homologous variants.

The material sequenced was blood, either unsorted or a sorted T cell fraction (not recorded which). The receptors originated from a male donor with ankylosing spondylitis.

The V gene is TRBV3-1, the J gene TRBJ2-3; TRBD2 agrees at 11 bases. Germline assignment: CDR1 LGHDT and CDR2 YNNKEL (reference sequence). The CDR3 extends over 19 amino acids. With 0 bases clipped from V and 2 bases from J, the junction kept 10 bases outside the gene matches. DNA for the CDR3: TGTGCCAGCAGCCAAGAGGCCCCCGGGACTAGCGGCCCCACAGATACGCAGTATTTT. As protein: CASSQEAPGTSGPTDTQYF.

This clonotype was seen more than once but under ten times. The rearrangement joins TRBV10-2 to TRBJ2-1, with 9 bases identical to TRBD2. The CDR3 spans 15 residues. Germline CDR1 and CDR2: WSHSY and SAAADI. The ends lost 4 bases at V and 3 bases at J; junction bases unmatched: 4. Here the CDR3 DNA reads TGCGCCAGCAGTGTCTCTAGCGGGGACTACAATGAGCAGTTCTTC. Amino acid sequence: CASSVSSGDYNEQFF.

V gene TRBV25-1 combines with J gene TRBJ2-7; D is perhaps TRBD1 or TRBD2 (5 bases each). The ends were cut back, 5 bases at V and 5 bases at J, with 13 bases in the middle. Germline loops: CDR1 MGHDK, CDR2 SYGVNS. The CDR3 runs to 13 residues. The CDR3 DNA reads as TGTGCCAGCAGTATCCCGGGACGGGACGAGCAGTACTTC. This gives the protein CASSIPGRDEQYF.

The chain joins TRBV11-2 to TRBJ2-3, with TRBD2 identical over 8 bases. The CDR3 sequence is 16 residues long. The germline CDR1 and CDR2 sequences are SGHAT and FQNNGV. The ends lost 2 bases at V and 3 bases at J; junction bases unmatched: 7. The CDR3 here is CASSLWAAGATDTQYF. DNA for the CDR3: TGTGCCAGCAGCTTATGGGCAGCGGGAGCAACAGATACGCAGTATTTT.

This clonotype was seen a handful of times. The chain links TRBV10-3 to TRBJ1-1; TRBD1 is a possible D gene (5 bases). Trimming pared 11 bases from V and 4 bases from J, leaving 17 bases between. The CDR3 contains 13 residues. Per germline, CDR1 ENHRY and CDR2 SYGVKD. The CDR3 spells CASGGGLGTEAFF. In DNA form, the CDR3 reads TGTGCCTCCGGGGGGGGGTTGGGCACTGAAGCTTTCTTT.

The chain combines TRBV7-9 with TRBJ1-1; D ambiguous. Germline V gene data show CDR1 as SEHNR and CDR2 as FQNEAQ (reference sequence). This CDR3 comprises 14 residues. The V gene lost 5 bases and the J gene lost 2 bases, with 12 bases spanning the gap. The CDR3 here is CASSPGPRNTEAFF. The CDR3 DNA follows: TGTGCCAGCAGCCCCGGGCCCCGTAACACTGAAGCTTTCTTT.

V usage is TRBV5-1 and J usage is TRBJ2-4, with 8 bases fitting TRBD2. Trimming at V came to 4 bases and at J to 8 bases, leaving 5 bases not matched to a gene. The CDR3 runs 13 residues. Germline values: CDR1 SGHRS, CDR2 YFSETQ. The CDR3 nucleotides are TGCGCCAGCAGCCCGGGACTAGTCGACATTCAGTACTTC. It specifies CASSPGLVDIQYF.

The V call is TRBV7-9, the J call TRBJ2-1, with D maybe TRBD1 (5 bases). Germline loops: CDR1 SEHNR, CDR2 FQNEAQ (reference sequence). V lost 5 bases, J lost 3 bases, and 14 bases lay in between. The length of the CDR3 is 15 residues. The CDR3 bases are TGTGCCAGCAGCCCCCCCAGGGAAAACTACAATGAGCAGTTCTTC. Encoded protein: CASSPPRENYNEQFF.

J is TRBJ1-4 and V is TRBV5-1, with 11 bases matching TRBD1. With 0 bases clipped from V and 8 bases from J, the junction kept 3 bases outside the gene matches. Germline-derived CDR1 and CDR2 are SGHRS and YFSETQ. This CDR3 has 15 residues. The CDR3, as DNA: TGCGCCAGCAGCTTGGAGGGACAGGGGGGAGAAAAACTGTTTTTT. Translation: CASSLEGQGGEKLFF.

The CDR3 region has the DNA TGTGCCAGCAGTAACCAGGGCTACGAGCAGTACTTC. This gives the protein CASSNQGYEQYF. This chain joins TRBV2 and TRBJ2-7; perhaps TRBD1 as D (5 bases). The germline V gene encodes CDR1 SNHLY and CDR2 FYNNEI. The CDR3 is 12 amino acids. Trimming took 5 bases from V and 3 from J, leaving 8 bases between them.

The rearrangement links TRBV7-3 to TRBJ2-7, with a tentative D call TRBD1 (6 bases). The germline V and J ends were trimmed by 2 bases and 6 bases, with 17 bases remaining between them. This CDR3 is built from 15 residues. CDR1 is SGHTA, CDR2 FQGTGA, per germline. The CDR3: CASSLQVARGGEQYF. In nucleotides, the CDR3 is TGTGCCAGCAGCTTACAGGTCGCCAGGGGTGGCGAGCAGTACTTC.

This clonotype occurred a few times. The chain uses TRBV7-9 and TRBJ2-2; D perhaps matches TRBD1 (6 bases). CDR1 is SEHNR, CDR2 FQNEAQ, per germline (reference sequence). Trimming took off 5 bases at V and 8 bases at J, with 18 bases between the two ends. This CDR3 spans 15 amino acids. CDR3 protein: CASSRLTGLAGELFF. In DNA form, the CDR3 reads TGTGCCAGCAGCCGGTTGACAGGCCTAGCTGGGGAGCTGTTTTTT.

In its sample, this clonotype was seen a few times. DNA for the CDR3: TGTGCCAGCAGCCGTCCGGGGTACAATGAGCAGTTCTTC. It yields the protein CASSRPGYNEQFF. The V gene is TRBV11-1, the J gene TRBJ2-1, with D perhaps TRBD2 (5 bases). Between the trimmed V and J ends, which lost 5 bases and 4 bases, there was a span of 9 bases. The CDR3 contains 13 residues. Looked up from germline, CDR1 is SGHAT and CDR2 is FQDESV (reference sequence).

This chain connects TRBV18 to TRBJ2-5; D gene unclear. The CDR3 totals 13 residues. The germline gives CDR1 KGHSH, CDR2 LQKENI. V dropped 3 bases and J dropped 1 base, with 6 bases sitting between them. The CDR3, as DNA: TGTGCCAGCTCACCGGCCAGCCAAGAGACCCAGTACTTC. Translated, it gives CASSPASQETQYF.